Sequencing of this TCR beta chain was carried out in a study of blood T cells in healthy people across ages. Germline values: CDR1 MNHEY, CDR2 SVGAGI. This CDR3 is built from 14 residues. V was pared by 5 bases and J by 2 bases, with 10 bases between. General study findings and limits: Naive CD4+ cell counts and diversity both ran higher in long-lived than in aged donors.

A second PCR, run for about 7 to 11 cycles, used a sample-barcoded 5' primer plus a J-beta primer mix. CDR3-containing paired-end reads numbered at least 2.5 million in each sample. TCRdb itself ran the 5' RACE reads through MiXCR, one entry per CDR3 protein. This table holds 850,000 to 1,000,000 distinct CDR3 sequences, roughly half found once. This clonotype was observed a handful of times. Its specificity is unknown. The chain has TRBV6-5 and TRBJ2-4; weak D call: TRBD2 (5 bases). The sequence came from a woman in her sixties or seventies in good health. Sequenced: blood. The CDR3 loop is CASSSPSPKNIQYF. CDR3 DNA: TGTGCCAGCAGTAGCCCTAGCCCCAAAAACATTCAGTACTTC.